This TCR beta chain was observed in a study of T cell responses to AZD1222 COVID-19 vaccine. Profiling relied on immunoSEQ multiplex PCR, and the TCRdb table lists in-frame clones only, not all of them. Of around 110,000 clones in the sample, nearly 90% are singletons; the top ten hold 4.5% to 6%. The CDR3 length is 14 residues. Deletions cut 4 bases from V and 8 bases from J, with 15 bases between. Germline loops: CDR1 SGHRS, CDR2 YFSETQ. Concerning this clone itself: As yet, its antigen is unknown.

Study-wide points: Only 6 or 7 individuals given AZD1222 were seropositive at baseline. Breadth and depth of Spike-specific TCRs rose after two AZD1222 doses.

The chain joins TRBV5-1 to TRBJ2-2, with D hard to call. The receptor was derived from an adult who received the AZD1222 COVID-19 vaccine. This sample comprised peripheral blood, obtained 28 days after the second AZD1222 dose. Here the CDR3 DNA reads TGCGCCAGCAGCGTGGATTTTTCCCCGGGGGAGCTGTTTTTT. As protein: CASSVDFSPGELFF.